This T cell receptor beta chain was profiled in a study of shared clonotypes between healthy human individuals (dated by TCRdb to the early 2020s). Background for the entire study: The cohort comprised a couple of women and a few men aged 18 to 49 years. For each donor, three plates each were used for CD4 naive and CD4 memory, two plates were used for CD8 naive, and one plate was used for CD8 memory. Blood TCR repertoires of about 5 healthy adults were deeply sequenced to estimate repertoire size and the extent of clonotype sharing between individuals. To increase sequencing depth and limit assay-specific biases, TCR repertoire library preparation and sequencing were carried out by different laboratories using diverse techniques. Between about 0.8 and 9 billion PBMCs per donor were obtained by leukapheresis. On the study overall, not on this receptor specifically: Because the study included only a small number of donors, the genetic and exposure-history diversity represented was limited. Compared with non-shared clonotypes, the clonotypes found in all four sorted-subset donors had higher generation probabilities. Sharing across a few donors was observed for roughly 5.4% of naive CD4, 3% to 4% of naive CD8, over 2% of memory CD4, and about 0.39% of memory CD8 clonotypes. Larger estimated clonotype richness was generally found for naive subsets than for memory subsets. Sampling was restricted to blood, and TCR repertoires in tissues likely differ from the TCR repertoires found in blood. Rarefaction of sorted-subset datasets indicated incomplete sequencing despite the large sequencing depth. Pairwise subsampling indicated that sequencing depth was expected to affect the degree of clonotype sharing among donors.

As concerns this clone: What antigen it recognizes has not been identified. No base-level quality is on record; no much larger clone is a single base apart.

Looking up the germline V gene (reference sequence) yields CDR1 MNHEY and CDR2 SMNVEV. The junction carries 9 bases between V and J, which are trimmed by 5 bases and 5 bases respectively. The CDR3 measures 13 amino acids from cysteine to phenylalanine. The read is trimmed to its CDR3 DNA, 39 bases read in frame from base 1. CD8 naive samples consisted of CD45RO-negative cells that were positively selected for CCR7, yielding a CD45RA+CCR7+ population without TemRA cells. Donors were healthy HIV-negative adults with no recently reported acute infections or vaccinations. Every donor was a Caucasian adult living in Nashville, Tennessee, USA. Blood was collected by leukapheresis, and PBMCs were isolated by Ficoll-Histopaque density gradient centrifugation and then cryopreserved in liquid nitrogen vapor phase. Analytical flow cytometry was used to check the purity and quantity of each magnetically sorted T cell population. Genomic DNA was isolated from each sorted fraction and quantified by UV absorbance on a Nanodrop 2000c.

TCR CDR3 regions were amplified from genomic DNA by multiplex PCR using the deep immunoSEQ assay. Extracted genomic DNA from each cell subset was distributed evenly across all wells of several immunoSEQ 96-well plates, and each plate was treated as a replicate. For sorted subsets, around 0.2 ug of genomic DNA, equivalent to around 30,000 T cell genomes, went into each replicate PCR. The purified libraries were quantified using a Qubit 3.0 fluorometer, sized with a Bioanalyzer 2100, and then quantified again using the KAPA Library Quantification kit. A separate single-read 150-cycle Illumina NextSeq 550 flow cell was used to sequence each immunoSEQ 96-well plate. As for the original processing: Because only junctional sequences without quality scores were contained in the immunoSEQ output, filtering matching that applied to full-length reads could not be performed. To assign V/J genes and CDR3, sequences were annotated against IMGT germline references using PyIR, a Python wrapper for IgBLAST v1.9. Reads were removed for weak V/J assignments (E-value above 1e-6), missing CDR3, stop codons, out-of-frame junctions, or ambiguous translated residues. V3J clonotypes were defined as sequences sharing the same inferred V gene, J gene, and CDR3 amino acid sequence. To compute the percentage overlap between repertoires, the number of shared unique clonotypes was divided by the size of the smaller repertoire. Three approaches were used to assess repertoire richness: RTK rarefaction, the Chao1 estimator, and Recon v2.1 estimates of unobserved clonotypes. Generation probabilities for all TCRbeta clonotypes obtained by the gDNA method from several donors were computed using OLGA. Drawn from immuneACCESS, this table holds only the in-frame rearrangements with V and J called that TCRdb kept. Clones are partly lost; checked studies trace under half to an unresolved V gene and leave the rest unexplained. The V and J calls and the clone size are those of that table, but D and trimming were determined from the DNA. The sample records around 2,000,000 clones, approximately 94% of which are singletons. The top ten clones comprise roughly 1.8% of the sample.

The sequencing sample was made of naive CD8+ T cells from PBMCs. The cell subset or site label on this specimen signifies: CD45RA+CCR7+. The clonotype comes from a man in his late teens or twenties in good health. Some clones in this sample may be carry-over from other donors' samples. The rearrangement joined TRBV27 to TRBJ2-2; the D gene cannot be resolved reliably. In nucleotides, the sequence is TGTGCCAGCAGTCCCCTGGTAACCGGGGAGCTGTTTTTT. It encodes CASSPLVTGELFF.